Listed below are T cell receptor beta chains from one sample, sequenced in a study of cytomegalovirus exposure and HLA in healthy donors. Produced via immunoSEQ multiplex PCR; TCRdb's table is partial and in-frame only. The sample yields 160,000 or so clones, around 80% seen once. Material for sequencing was PBMCs. Receptors originate from a man aged 35 to 55 in good health and CMV-seronegative. Both conserved end residues are trimmed from each CDR3.

CDR3,V,J
ASSSQYEQY,TRBV7-9,TRBJ2-7
ASSEQGETQY,TRBV7-2,TRBJ2-5
ASSSLAVNTGELF,TRBV5-1,TRBJ2-2
AISGRESGGELF,TRBV10-3,TRBJ2-2
ASGLGTEETQY,TRBV12-5,TRBJ2-5
ASGLAGGPTGELF,TRBV14,TRBJ2-2
ASSHWSGGRTDTQY,TRBV4-3,TRBJ2-3
ASSVGDYSNQPQH,TRBV9,TRBJ1-5
ASGRRQALFYGYT,TRBV6-5,TRBJ1-2
AWNGGQGLDTQY,TRBV30,TRBJ2-3
ASSQVPQSEQY,TRBV4-3,TRBJ2-7
ASRKSGTGLWETQY,TRBV9,TRBJ2-5
ASSYREYHTEAF,TRBV6-6,TRBJ1-1
ASSVRDGGGRGGTQY,TRBV9,TRBJ2-3
ASSLTGRPNTEAF,TRBV7-3,TRBJ1-1
ASSPTGGRQVAGELF,TRBV5-1,TRBJ2-2
ASSDGGASGPGELF,TRBV6-4,TRBJ2-2
AWSVLPGGWNNEQF,TRBV30,TRBJ2-1
ASSTDRRGYT,TRBV6-5,TRBJ1-2
ASRHRVLGNIQY,TRBV2,TRBJ2-4
ASRKGGEFNQPQH,TRBV6-1,TRBJ1-5
ASKGVFNYGYT,TRBV19,TRBJ1-2
ASGRGFDGNQPQH,TRBV2,TRBJ1-5
ASTPGDSLFGEAF,TRBV5-1,TRBJ1-1
ASSQGGHGQSYEQY,TRBV4-3,TRBJ2-7
ASSSLGGQGYEQY,TRBV27,TRBJ2-7
ASSVGSGFEPQH,TRBV9,TRBJ1-5
ASSWVAGQSTDTQY,TRBV7-2,TRBJ2-3